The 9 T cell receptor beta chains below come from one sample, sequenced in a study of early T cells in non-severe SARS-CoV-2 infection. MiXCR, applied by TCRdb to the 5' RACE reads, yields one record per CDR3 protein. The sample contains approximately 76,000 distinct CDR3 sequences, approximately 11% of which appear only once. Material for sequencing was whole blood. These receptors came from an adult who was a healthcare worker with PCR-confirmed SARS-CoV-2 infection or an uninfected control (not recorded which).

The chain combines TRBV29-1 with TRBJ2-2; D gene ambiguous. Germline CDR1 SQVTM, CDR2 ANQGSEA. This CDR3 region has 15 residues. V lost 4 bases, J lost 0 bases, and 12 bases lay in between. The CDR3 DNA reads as TGCAGCGTTGTGTGGCAGTCCGCGAACACCGGGGAGCTGTTTTTT. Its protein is CSVVWQSANTGELFF.

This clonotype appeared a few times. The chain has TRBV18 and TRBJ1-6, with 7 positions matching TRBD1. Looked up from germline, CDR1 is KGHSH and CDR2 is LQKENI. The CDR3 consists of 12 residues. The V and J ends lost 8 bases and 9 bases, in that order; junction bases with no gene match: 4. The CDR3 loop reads CASASGGSPLHF. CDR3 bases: TGTGCCAGCGCCTCAGGGGGTTCACCCCTCCACTTT. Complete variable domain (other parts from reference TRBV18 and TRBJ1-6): NAGVMQNPRHLVRRRGQEARLRCSPMKGHSHVYWYRQLPEEGLKFMVYLQKENIIDESGMPKERFSAEFPKEGPSILRIQQVVRGDSAAYFCASASGGSPLHFGNGTRLTVT.

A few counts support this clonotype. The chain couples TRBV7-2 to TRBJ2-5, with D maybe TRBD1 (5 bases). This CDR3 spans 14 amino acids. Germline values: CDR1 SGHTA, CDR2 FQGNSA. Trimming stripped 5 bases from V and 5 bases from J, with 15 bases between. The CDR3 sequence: CASSLLTVSETQYF. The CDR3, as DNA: TGTGCCAGCAGCCTATTGACAGTATCGGAGACCCAGTACTTC.

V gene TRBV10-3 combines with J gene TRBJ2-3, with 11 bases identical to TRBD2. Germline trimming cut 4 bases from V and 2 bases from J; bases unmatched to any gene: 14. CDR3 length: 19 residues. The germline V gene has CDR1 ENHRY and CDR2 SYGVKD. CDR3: CAISVGFRTSGGYTDTQYF. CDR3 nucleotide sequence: TGTGCCATCAGTGTAGGTTTTCGAACTAGCGGGGGCTACACAGATACGCAGTATTTT.

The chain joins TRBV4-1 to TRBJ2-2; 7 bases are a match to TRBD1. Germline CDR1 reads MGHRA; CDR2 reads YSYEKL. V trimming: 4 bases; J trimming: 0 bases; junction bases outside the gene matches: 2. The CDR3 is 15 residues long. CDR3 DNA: TGCGCCAGCAGCCCGACAGGGACGAACACCGGGGAGCTGTTTTTT. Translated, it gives CASSPTGTNTGELFF.

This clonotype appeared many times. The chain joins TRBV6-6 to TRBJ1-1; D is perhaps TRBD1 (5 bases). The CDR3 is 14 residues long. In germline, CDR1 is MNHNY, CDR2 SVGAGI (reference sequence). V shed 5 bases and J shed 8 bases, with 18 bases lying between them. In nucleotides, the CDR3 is TGTGCCAGCAGTGGGCGCGAGGGGCAATCCGAAGCTTTCTTT. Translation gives CASSGREGQSEAFF.

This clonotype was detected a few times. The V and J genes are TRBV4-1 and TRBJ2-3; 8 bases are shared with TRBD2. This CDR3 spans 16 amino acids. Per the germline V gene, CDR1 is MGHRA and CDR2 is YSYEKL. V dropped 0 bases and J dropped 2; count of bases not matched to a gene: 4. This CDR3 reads CASSQEERGPTDTQYF. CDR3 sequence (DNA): TGCGCCAGCAGCCAAGAGGAGCGGGGGCCCACAGATACGCAGTATTTT.

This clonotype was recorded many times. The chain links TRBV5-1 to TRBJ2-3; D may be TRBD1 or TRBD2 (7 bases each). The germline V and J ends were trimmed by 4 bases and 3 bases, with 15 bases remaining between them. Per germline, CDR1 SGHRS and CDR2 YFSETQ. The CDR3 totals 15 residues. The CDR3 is CASSPAQGGTDTQYF. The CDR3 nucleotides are TGCGCCAGCAGCCCCGCGCAGGGGGGGACAGATACGCAGTATTTT. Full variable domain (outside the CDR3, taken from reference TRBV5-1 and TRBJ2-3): KAGVTQTPRYLIKTRGQQVTLSCSPISGHRSVSWYQQTPGQGLQFLFEYFSETQRNKGNFPGRFSGRQFSNSRSEMNVSTLELGDSALYLCASSPAQGGTDTQYFGPGTRLTVL.

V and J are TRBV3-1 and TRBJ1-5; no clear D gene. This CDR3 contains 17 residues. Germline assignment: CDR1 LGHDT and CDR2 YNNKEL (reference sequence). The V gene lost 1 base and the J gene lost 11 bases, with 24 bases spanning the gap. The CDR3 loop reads CASSQGHVLDHRGSQHF. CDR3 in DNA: TGTGCCAGCAGCCAAGGACATGTTCTCGACCACAGAGGGTCCCAGCATTTT.